The present T cell receptor (beta chain) was sequenced within a study of response to subunit inactivated influenza vaccine. Study-wide points: Few new T cells, the authors suggested, are recruited by each seasonal influenza vaccination.

Each CDR3 protein gets one entry after TCRdb re-called the RT-PCR reads with MiXCR. Among 700,000 to 800,000 distinct CDR3 sequences listed, about 18% were seen once. Germline values: CDR1 SGHKS, CDR2 YYEKEE (reference sequence). The CDR3 covers 16 residues. With 0 bases removed from V and 2 bases from J, the gap between germline ends came to 12 bases. A note on this clonotype: The antigen remains undetermined.

Sequenced material: PBMCs from blood, taken roughly 5 days after vaccination. The TCR originated in a man aged 50-59 years who received an inactivated influenza vaccine. The V gene is TRBV5-5, the J gene TRBJ1-5; the D is unclear. The chain's CDR3 is CASSLAGPGGNQPQHF. The CDR3 nucleotides read TGTGCCAGCAGCTTGGCTGGGCCCGGGGGCAATCAGCCCCAGCATTTT.